This is a list of T cell receptor beta chains from one sample in a study of T-cell reconstitution after alpha-beta-depleted transplantation in children. A single record per CDR3 protein comes from TCRdb applying MiXCR to the PCR reads. The sample comprises some 280,000 distinct CDR3 sequences, more than 8% of which are singletons, and over 9% rests with the top ten. The starting material was PBMCs from the stem cell graft donor, obtained from the stem cell graft. The receptors come from a human donor who donated a stem cell graft to a child with SCID. CDR3s include the opening cysteine and the closing phenylalanine or tryptophan. A D gene is named only where the DNA matches it firmly. Where a row states a size, it is once, few, many or the class of an expanded clone; other rows omit it.

clone size	V gene	J gene	D gene	CDR3 protein	CDR3 DNA
few	TRBV6-2/TRBV6-3	TRBJ2-1	.	CASSGLGLLSEQFF	TGTGCCAGCAGTGGTCTGGGGTTGTTGAGTGAGCAGTTCTTC
.	TRBV27	TRBJ2-7	TRBD1	CASSPGTGTSYEEYF	TGTGCCAGCAGTCCAGGGACAGGCACCTCCTACGAGGAGTACTTC
.	TRBV2	TRBJ1-1	.	CASSEAIDLTEAFF	TGTGCCAGCAGTGAAGCAATAGACCTGACCGAAGCTTTCTTT
many	TRBV12-3/TRBV12-4	TRBJ1-2	.	CASSPGTDSYGYTF	TGTGCCAGCAGTCCTGGGACGGATTCCTATGGCTACACCTTC
.	TRBV10-3	TRBJ1-5	.	CAIRGPDQPQHF	TGTGCCATCAGGGGCCCCGATCAGCCCCAGCATTTT
few	TRBV5-6	TRBJ2-7	.	CASSLGGTLVDEQYF	TGTGCCAGCAGCTTGGGAGGGACCCTGGTCGACGAGCAGTACTTC
many	TRBV6-2/TRBV6-3	TRBJ1-5	.	CASSYTGRDNQPQHF	TGTGCCAGCAGTTACACAGGGAGGGACAATCAGCCCCAGCATTTT
few	TRBV6-1	TRBJ1-6	.	CASYDGLSSYNSPLHF	TGTGCCAGTTACGACGGATTGAGCTCCTATAATTCACCCCTCCACTTT
.	TRBV2	TRBJ2-6	.	CASILRAGANVLTF	TGTGCCAGCATTTTAAGGGCTGGGGCCAACGTCCTGACTTTC
many	TRBV2	TRBJ1-1	TRBD1	CASNRGTEAFF	TGTGCCAGCAACAGGGGCACTGAAGCTTTCTTT
few	TRBV20-1	TRBJ1-5	.	CSASPQAIGNQPQHF	TGCAGTGCTAGCCCCCAGGCGATCGGCAATCAGCCCCAGCATTTT
.	TRBV7-8	TRBJ2-1	.	CASSPRDMRTLEQFF	TGTGCCAGCAGCCCCCGGGACATGCGTACACTTGAGCAGTTCTTC
.	TRBV7-2	TRBJ2-7	.	CASSYRTATTYEQYF	TGTGCCAGCAGCTACCGGACAGCCACTACCTACGAGCAGTACTTC
few	TRBV7-8	TRBJ1-6	.	CASSLNVGNSPLHF	TGTGCCAGCAGCTTGAATGTCGGGAATTCACCCCTCCACTTT
few	TRBV10-3	TRBJ2-2	TRBD2	CAISYSGGADTGELFF	TGTGCCATCAGCTATAGCGGGGGGGCCGACACCGGGGAGCTGTTTTTT
many	TRBV25-1	TRBJ2-7	.	CATEMDGSYEQYF	TGTGCCACCGAAATGGACGGATCCTACGAGCAGTACTTC
.	TRBV20-1	TRBJ1-1	.	CSARDRLGNTEAFF	TGCAGTGCTAGAGATCGCCTGGGGAACACTGAAGCTTTCTTT
.	TRBV12-3/TRBV12-4	TRBJ1-1	.	CASSLGSSEAFF	TGTGCCAGCAGTTTGGGGTCAAGTGAAGCTTTCTTT
few	TRBV3-1	TRBJ2-7	.	CASSQTGNSEQYF	TGTGCCAGCAGCCAAACAGGAAACAGCGAGCAGTACTTC
.	TRBV2	TRBJ2-7	TRBD1	CASKQGLPYEQYF	TGTGCCAGTAAACAGGGGTTGCCCTACGAGCAGTACTTC
many	TRBV7-2	TRBJ2-3	.	CASSLDLADTQYF	TGTGCCAGCAGCTTAGATCTAGCAGATACGCAGTATTTT
.	TRBV3-1	TRBJ2-7	TRBD1	CASSPTTGTGSYEQYF	TGTGCCAGCAGCCCCACTACAGGGACAGGGTCCTACGAGCAGTACTTC
.	TRBV6-5	TRBJ2-2	.	CASSYSTSDTVELFF	TGTGCCAGCAGTTACTCGACATCAGACACCGTGGAGCTGTTTTTT
many	TRBV29-1	TRBJ1-2	.	CSVPRTPYGYTF	TGCAGCGTTCCGCGAACTCCCTATGGCTACACCTTC
.	TRBV5-1	TRBJ2-1	TRBD2	CASSPGAGNNEQFF	TGCGCCAGCAGCCCCGGAGCGGGGAACAATGAGCAGTTCTTC
few	TRBV19	TRBJ2-7	.	CASSIGSSSYEQYF	TGTGCCAGTAGTATCGGGTCAAGCTCCTACGAGCAGTACTTC
.	TRBV3-1	TRBJ1-5	.	CAFSLTPSSARGSQPQHF	TGTGCCTTCAGTTTAACCCCCTCCTCGGCCCGTGGCAGTCAGCCCCAGCATTTT
many	TRBV7-6	TRBJ1-1	.	CASSGGSTEAFF	TGTGCCAGCTCCGGGGGCTCAACTGAAGCTTTCTTT
few	TRBV7-8	TRBJ1-4	TRBD1	CASSYGGTGVTNEKLFF	TGTGCCAGCAGCTACGGAGGGACAGGGGTAACTAATGAAAAACTGTTTTTT
.	TRBV20-1	TRBJ2-2	.	CSARDPRNTGELFF	TGCAGTGCTAGAGATCCCAGGAACACCGGGGAGCTGTTTTTT
many	TRBV2	TRBJ2-1	TRBD2	CASSERASGTYNEQFF	TGTGCCAGCAGTGAAAGGGCTAGCGGGACCTACAATGAGCAGTTCTTC
few	TRBV7-8	TRBJ1-1	.	CASSLRGANTEAFF	TGTGCCAGCAGCTTACGGGGGGCGAACACTGAAGCTTTCTTT
.	TRBV7-9	TRBJ2-5	.	CASSAPTGPQETQYF	TGTGCCAGCAGCGCCCCGACAGGACCACAAGAGACCCAGTACTTC
.	TRBV7-9	TRBJ2-7	.	CASSLERGRGSYEQYF	TGTGCCAGCAGCTTAGAGAGGGGCAGGGGCTCCTACGAGCAGTACTTC
.	TRBV29-1	TRBJ2-7	.	CSAVGRAEQYF	TGCAGCGCTGTCGGTAGGGCCGAGCAGTACTTC
.	TRBV5-1	TRBJ1-1	.	CASSLLEGVNTEAFF	TGCGCCAGCAGCTTGCTTGAAGGGGTGAACACTGAAGCTTTCTTT
.	TRBV25-1	TRBJ2-3	TRBD2	CATKPPGGAAYTQYF	TGTGCCACTAAACCCCCGGGGGGGGCCGCATATACGCAGTATTTT